Below, 21 T cell receptor beta chains from the same sample are listed, as sequenced in a study of T cells in Graves' hyperthyroidism and ophthalmopathy. Amplified TCR beta CDR3 regions derived from RNA transcripts. HTBI primers drove first-round RT-PCR of the TCR CDR3. TCRdb re-analysed the multiplex PCR reads in MiXCR, keeping a single row per CDR3 protein. The repertoire includes nearly 600,000 distinct CDR3 sequences, 14% of them detected once, and roughly 7% sits in the top ten. Sequenced sample: blood. Receptor source: a woman younger than 30 with Graves' ophthalmopathy.

This clonotype was detected ten times or more. V and J are TRBV5-1 and TRBJ2-5; possibly TRBD1 for D (6 bases). Trimming pared 0 bases from V and 3 bases from J, leaving 12 bases between. There are 15 residues in the CDR3. Germline V gene sequence: CDR1 SGHRS, CDR2 YFSETQ. The CDR3 here is CASSLADRIKETQYF. CDR3 in DNA: TGCGCCAGCAGCTTGGCTGACAGGATCAAAGAGACCCAGTACTTC. Based on the CDR3 plus reference TRBV5-1 and TRBJ2-5, the full variable domain is KAGVTQTPRYLIKTRGQQVTLSCSPISGHRSVSWYQQTPGQGLQFLFEYFSETQRNKGNFPGRFSGRQFSNSRSEMNVSTLELGDSALYLCASSLADRIKETQYFGPGTRLLVL.

The chain employs TRBV7-3 and TRBJ2-1, with D maybe TRBD2 (6 bases). Trimming removed 5 bases at V and 7 bases at J, with 18 bases between. Germline lookup yields CDR1 SGHTA and CDR2 FQGTGA. The CDR3 runs 15 residues. The CDR3 protein is CASSLNGGLVNEQFF. The CDR3 DNA follows: TGTGCCAGCAGCCTTAACGGGGGTTTGGTGAATGAGCAGTTCTTC.

Many counts were recorded for this clonotype. The chain combines TRBV12-3 or TRBV12-4 with TRBJ1-5, with D uncertain. With 4 bases removed from V and 7 bases from J, the gap between germline ends came to 11 bases. The CDR3 has 13 amino acids. The CDR3 coding sequence is TGTGCCAGCAGTTATGCGGGTGGGCAGCCCCAGCATTTT. It translates to CASSYAGGQPQHF.

The chain combines TRBV5-1 with TRBJ1-6, with TRBD1 matching 10 bases. V was clipped by 0 bases and J by 10 bases; unmatched bases: 4. The CDR3 consists of 15 residues. Germline loops: CDR1 SGHRS, CDR2 YFSETQ. This chain's CDR3 is CASSLAGQGYSPLHF. In DNA form, the CDR3 reads TGCGCCAGCAGCTTGGCGGGACAGGGGTACTCACCCCTCCACTTT.

This clonotype was seen more than once but under ten times. The genes are TRBV19 and TRBJ1-5, with D possibly being TRBD1 (5 bases). The CDR3 has 15 residues. The V and J ends lost 7 bases and 5 bases respectively, with 18 bases between them. Germline V lookup: CDR1 LNHDA, CDR2 SQIVND (reference sequence). The CDR3 nucleotides are TGTGCCAGTAAGACCGCGTGGACACTTGATCAGCCCCAGCATTTT. This encodes CASKTAWTLDQPQHF.

There are a few counts of this clonotype. J is TRBJ2-5 and V is TRBV6-6, with D unresolved. The germline V gene has CDR1 MNHNY and CDR2 SVGAGI (reference sequence). Trimming pared 0 bases from V and 7 bases from J, leaving 9 bases between. The CDR3 runs to 13 residues. The CDR3 protein is CASSYSLSGTQYF. The DNA of the CDR3 is TGTGCCAGCAGTTACTCCTTATCAGGGACCCAGTACTTC.

This clonotype was seen ten or more times. The chain links TRBV7-9 to TRBJ1-2; D remains unclear. The CDR3 spans 17 residues. CDR1 is SEHNR and CDR2 is FQNEAQ in the germline V gene (reference sequence). The V and J ends lost 4 bases and 4 bases respectively, with 22 bases between them. This CDR3 is CASSSTTSLLFLYGYTF. Written as DNA, the CDR3 is TGTGCCAGCAGCTCCACCACCTCCCTTTTGTTCCTCTATGGCTACACCTTC.

This clonotype has just a few counts. The chain links TRBV20-1 to TRBJ1-4; D not certain. V was shortened by 5 bases and J by 8 bases, with 18 bases between the two germline ends. This CDR3 is built from 14 residues. Germline loops: CDR1 DFQATT, CDR2 SNEGSKA (reference sequence). CDR3 loop: CSAPRWFDGEKLFF. In DNA, the CDR3 is TGCAGTGCTCCCCGGTGGTTCGACGGCGAAAAACTGTTTTTT.

This clonotype was seen at least ten times. The chain couples TRBV28 to TRBJ2-7, with 9 positions matching TRBD1. Germline CDR1 and CDR2: MDHEN and SYDVKM. This CDR3 region has 14 residues. With 4 bases clipped from V and 3 bases from J, the junction kept 4 bases outside the gene matches. DNA of the CDR3: TGTGCCAGCAGTTCCGGGACAGGGATCTACGAGCAGTACTTC. It is translated as CASSSGTGIYEQYF.

This clonotype was detected many times. The J gene is TRBJ2-7, the V gene TRBV11-2; TRBD1 might be the D (5 bases). The CDR3 has 12 residues. V lost 4 bases, J lost 7 bases, and 11 bases lay in between. Germline CDR1 SGHAT, CDR2 FQNNGV. For the CDR3, the DNA is TGTGCCAGCAGCTCCATGGGGCGGGAGCAGTACTTC. Its translation: CASSSMGREQYF.

This clonotype was counted ten times or more. CDR3 nucleotides: TGTGCCAGCAGCCCCCAGGGAGGGGCATCTCACGAGACCCAGTACTTC. This encodes CASSPQGGASHETQYF. The J gene is TRBJ2-5, the V gene TRBV5-8; 7 bases line up with TRBD2. The germline CDR1 and CDR2 sequences are SGHTS and YDEGEE. The CDR3 is made up of 16 amino acids. V shed 4 bases, J shed 5 bases, and the junction held 14 bases outside the gene matches.

This clonotype was counted at least ten times. This chain joins TRBV7-2 and TRBJ2-3; 8 nucleotides line up with TRBD2. Losses at the gene ends were 1 base for V and 4 bases for J; bases not matched to a gene: 4. There are 15 residues in the CDR3. From germline, CDR1 is SGHTA and CDR2 FQGNSA. As DNA, the CDR3 is TGTGCCAGCAGCTTAGAAGGGGGACTAGCAGATACGCAGTATTTT. Amino acids: CASSLEGGLADTQYF.

This clonotype was seen more than once but under ten times. The chain recombines TRBV28 with TRBJ1-5; D not certain. Germline CDR1 MDHEN, CDR2 SYDVKM. This CDR3 is built from 13 residues. The germline V and J ends were trimmed by 2 bases and 4 bases, with 6 bases remaining between them. In DNA, the CDR3 is TGTGCCAGCAGTTTAGCGACAAATCAGCCCCAGCATTTT. It yields the protein CASSLATNQPQHF.

The genes are TRBV27 and TRBJ1-5, with D possibly TRBD1 on 5 matching bases. Trimming took off 3 bases at V and 0 bases at J, with 12 bases between the two ends. CDR1 MNHEY and CDR2 SMNVEV come from the germline V gene (reference sequence). The CDR3 extends over 16 amino acids. Written as DNA, the CDR3 is TGTGCCAGCAGTTTGAGAGGAGGGGATAGCAATCAGCCCCAGCATTTT. It yields the protein CASSLRGGDSNQPQHF.

CDR3 DNA sequence: TGTGCCAGCAGCGCTAGGGGCAGGGGCACTGAAGCTTTCTTT. This encodes CASSARGRGTEAFF. V is TRBV7-9 and J is TRBJ1-1; a weak D match, TRBD1 (6 bases). The CDR3 contains 14 residues. V was pared by 5 bases and J by 4 bases, with 14 bases between. Germline assignment: CDR1 SEHNR and CDR2 FQNEAQ (reference sequence).

This clonotype was counted many times. The rearrangement links TRBV7-2 to TRBJ2-7, with 7 bases matching TRBD1. Germline V CDR1 and CDR2: SGHTA, FQGNSA. The CDR3 spans 15 residues. V shed 5 bases and J 2 bases; nucleotides not matched to a gene: 9. CDR3 bases: TGTGCCAGCAGCGAAGGGACAGCACTTGCCTACGAGCAGTACTTC. Translated: CASSEGTALAYEQYF.

The V and J genes are TRBV5-5 and TRBJ2-3, with D possibly TRBD2 on 7 matching bases. Germline-derived CDR1 and CDR2 are SGHKS and YYEKEE (reference sequence). CDR3 length equals 15 residues. V was cut by 2 bases and J by 2 bases, with 12 bases left in between. Here the CDR3 reads CASSFGGLATDTQYF. CDR3 sequence (DNA): TGTGCCAGCAGCTTCGGGGGGCTAGCCACAGATACGCAGTATTTT. Based on the CDR3 plus reference TRBV5-5 and TRBJ2-3, the full variable domain is DAGVTQSPTHLIKTRGQQVTLRCSPISGHKSVSWYQQVLGQGPQFIFQYYEKEERGRGNFPDRFSARQFPNYSSELNVNALLLGDSALYLCASSFGGLATDTQYFGPGTRLTVL.

Ten or more counts support this clonotype. The gene calls are TRBV24-1 and TRBJ1-1, with TRBD1 identical over 8 bases. The CDR3 spans 18 residues. Germline-derived CDR1 and CDR2 are KGHDR and SFDVKD. V shed 5 bases and J 0 bases; nucleotides not matched to a gene: 13. CDR3 nucleotides: TGTGCCACCAGTGCCGCCCCGGGACAGGCGCCAATGAACACTGAAGCTTTCTTT. Amino acids: CATSAAPGQAPMNTEAFF.

The V and J genes are TRBV25-1 and TRBJ1-4; D may be TRBD1 (6 bases). Per the germline V gene, CDR1 is MGHDK and CDR2 is SYGVNS. CDR3 length: 15 amino acids. Trimming removed 1 base at V and 8 bases at J, with 14 bases between. In nucleotides, the CDR3 is TGTGCCAGCAGTGAATCGGGGGGCGTTGGCGAAAAACTGTTTTTT. This gives the protein CASSESGGVGEKLFF.

This clonotype was observed many times. The chain recombines TRBV7-6 with TRBJ2-3; TRBD2 matches at 10 bases. The V gene end was trimmed by 4 bases and the J gene end by 3 bases; junction bases not matched to a gene: 4. The CDR3 is 15 residues long. Germline CDR1 and CDR2: SGHVS and FNYEAQ. The CDR3 protein is CASSWASGGTDTQYF. CDR3 sequence (DNA): TGTGCCAGCAGCTGGGCTAGCGGGGGAACAGATACGCAGTATTTT.

As regards this clonotype: A much larger clone lies a single base off, so this may be a read error. This chain connects TRBV7-6 to TRBJ2-3; TRBD1 agrees at 8 bases. The germline V gene has CDR1 SGHVS and CDR2 FNYEAQ. This CDR3 has 14 amino acids. CDR3 nucleotide sequence: TGTGTCAGCAGCCCACCGGACAGGGCGGATACGCAGTATTTT. This encodes CVSSPPDRADTQYF.